A single sample gave rise to the 16 T cell receptor beta chains below, sequenced in a study of PD-L1 blockade in urothelial cancer. Time point reported: peripheral blood 6 weeks after treatment start. Assay used: immunoSEQ multiplex PCR; TCRdb lists only in-frame clones, some missing. The sample contains under 150,000 clones, roughly 89% of which appear only once. The sample consisted of PBMCs, taken around atezolizumab (anti-PD-L1) treatment. All receptors derive from a man in his 60s with urothelial cancer.

This clone was seen more than once but under ten times. The V and J genes are TRBV9 and TRBJ1-1; perhaps TRBD1 as D (5 bases). The germline gives CDR1 SGDLS, CDR2 YYNGEE. The V and J ends lost 0 bases and 5 bases respectively, with 8 bases between them. This CDR3 comprises 13 residues. In DNA form, the CDR3 reads TGTGCCAGCAGCGTAGGCAGGGATACTGAAGCTTTCTTT. Its protein product is CASSVGRDTEAFF.

The chain couples TRBV9 to TRBJ2-7; 10 bases agree with TRBD2. The ends lost 4 bases at V and 6 bases at J; junction bases unmatched: 10. Germline V gives CDR1 SGDLS, CDR2 YYNGEE. This CDR3 is 15 amino acids long. CDR3 loop: CASSPRIAGGGEQYF. In DNA, the CDR3 is TGTGCCAGCAGCCCCCGGATAGCGGGAGGAGGCGAGCAGTACTTC.

This clone has a single count. The V and J genes are TRBV11-2 and TRBJ1-2; perhaps TRBD1 as D (5 bases). Germline V gene sequence: CDR1 SGHAT, CDR2 FQNNGV. This CDR3 contains 13 residues. The ends were cut back, 4 bases at V and 5 bases at J, with 11 bases in the middle. The CDR3 sequence: CASSSTDQYGYTF. Here the CDR3 DNA reads TGTGCCAGCAGCTCGACAGACCAATATGGCTACACCTTC. Combining the CDR3 with reference TRBV11-2 and TRBJ1-2 gives the whole variable domain EAGVAQSPRYKIIEKRQSVAFWCNPISGHATLYWYQQILGQGPKLLIQFQNNGVVDDSQLPKDRFSAERLKGVDSTLKIQPAKLEDSAVYLCASSSTDQYGYTFGSGTRLTVV.

J is TRBJ2-1 and V is TRBV11-1; D is ambiguous. V dropped 1 base and J dropped 6 bases, with 4 bases sitting between them. Germline loops: CDR1 SGHAT, CDR2 FQDESV (reference sequence). This CDR3 is 12 amino acids long. Here the CDR3 DNA reads TGTGCCAGCAGCTTAGACAGCAATGAGCAGTTCTTC. This codes for CASSLDSNEQFF.

This clone has only one observation. The V and J genes are TRBV5-5 and TRBJ2-1, with 9 bases fitting TRBD2. This CDR3 contains 14 residues. CDR1 SGHKS and CDR2 YYEKEE come from the germline V gene (reference sequence). V gave up 7 bases and J gave up 4 bases; unmatched junction bases: 6. In nucleotides, the CDR3 is TGTGCCAGCTCCCTCAGCGGGGGGTACAATGAGCAGTTCTTC. This codes for CASSLSGGYNEQFF.

The V call is TRBV18, the J call TRBJ1-5; D possibly corresponds to TRBD1 (5 bases). CDR1 and CDR2 from the germline V gene are KGHSH and LQKENI. This CDR3 is 15 amino acids long. V gave up 3 bases and J gave up 7 bases, with 16 bases separating them. CDR3 loop: CASSPAQGSTQPQHF. The CDR3, as DNA: TGTGCCAGCTCACCGGCGCAGGGCTCGACCCAGCCCCAGCATTTT.

The rearrangement joins TRBV5-1 to TRBJ2-2; TRBD2 matches 13 bases. CDR1 is SGHRS, CDR2 YFSETQ, per germline. CDR3 length: 16 residues. The trim removed 4 bases at V and 4 bases at J, leaving 4 bases unmatched. CDR3 DNA: TGCGCCAGCAGCAGACGACTAGCGGGAGGCACCGGGGAGCTGTTTTTT. Translating gives CASSRRLAGGTGELFF.

The V gene is TRBV11-2, the J gene TRBJ1-1; possibly TRBD1 for D (5 bases). The CDR3 spans 15 residues. The V end lost 0 bases, the J end lost 3 bases, and 11 bases lay between the germline ends. Germline V gene sequence: CDR1 SGHAT, CDR2 FQNNGV. The CDR3: CASSLDQQGDTEAFF. CDR3 nucleotides: TGTGCCAGCAGCTTAGATCAGCAAGGGGACACTGAAGCTTTCTTT.

The table lists this clone with a count of one. The chain is built from TRBV11-3 and TRBJ1-1, with TRBD1 matching 8 bases. The CDR3 is 15 amino acids. V shed 5 bases, J shed 2 bases, and the junction held 7 bases outside the gene matches. The germline V gene encodes CDR1 SGHNT and CDR2 YENEEA. CDR3 sequence reads: CASSLPGQGNTEAFF. CDR3 bases: TGTGCCAGCAGCCTACCCGGACAGGGAAACACTGAAGCTTTCTTT.

V and J are TRBV13 and TRBJ1-4, with D possibly being TRBD1 (5 bases). V was clipped by 5 bases and J by 12 bases, with 22 bases between them. The CDR3 consists of 15 residues. The germline gives CDR1 PRHDT, CDR2 FYEKMQ (reference sequence). CDR3: CASSPLGSGRSELFF. For the CDR3, the DNA is TGTGCCAGCAGCCCCCTCGGTTCAGGGCGGTCGGAACTGTTTTTT.

This clone is a singleton in its sample. This sequence joins TRBV9 and TRBJ2-7; a weak D match, TRBD1 (6 bases). The ends were cut back, 0 bases at V and 0 bases at J, with 7 bases in the middle. CDR3 length: 14 amino acids. Looked up from germline, CDR1 is SGDLS and CDR2 is YYNGEE. The CDR3 DNA sequence: TGTGCCAGCAGCGTAGGCAGGGGCTCCTACGAGCAGTACTTC. This encodes CASSVGRGSYEQYF.

The chain combines TRBV28 with TRBJ1-1; 11 positions match TRBD1. This CDR3 has 16 amino acids. Germline assignment: CDR1 MDHEN and CDR2 SYDVKM. Germline trimming cut 5 bases from V and 0 bases from J; bases unmatched to any gene: 5. The CDR3 sequence: CASSRGGQGVNTEAFF. CDR3 bases: TGTGCCAGCAGTCGTGGGGGACAGGGGGTGAACACTGAAGCTTTCTTT.

The chain employs TRBV5-1 and TRBJ2-1; D may be TRBD2 (6 bases). V gave up 4 bases and J gave up 0 bases, with 11 bases separating them. Germline assignment: CDR1 SGHRS and CDR2 YFSETQ. The length of the CDR3 is 15 residues. In DNA form, the CDR3 reads TGCGCCAGCAGCCCCGGGGGTAGCTCCTACAATGAGCAGTTCTTC. This gives the protein CASSPGGSSYNEQFF.

This CDR3 is CASSGRTALNYGYTF. In DNA, the CDR3 is TGTGCCAGCAGCGGGCGGACAGCTCTTAACTATGGCTACACCTTC. The chain combines TRBV7-2 with TRBJ1-2, with D possibly matching TRBD1 (6 bases). V was shortened by 5 bases and J by 1 base, with 14 bases between the two germline ends. This CDR3 spans 15 amino acids. Germline lookup yields CDR1 SGHTA and CDR2 FQGNSA.

CDR3 in amino acids: CASSVPGQTNTEAFF. The CDR3 nucleotides are TGCGCCAGCAGCGTACCGGGACAGACGAACACTGAAGCTTTCTTT. The chain couples TRBV5-1 to TRBJ1-1; 7 nucleotides match TRBD1. The CDR3 sequence is 15 residues long. Per germline, CDR1 SGHRS and CDR2 YFSETQ. The ends lost 4 bases at V and 1 base at J; junction bases unmatched: 7.

J is TRBJ1-1 and V is TRBV9, with D maybe TRBD1 (5 bases). The V end was cut by 0 bases, the J end by 4 bases, with 13 bases between. The CDR3 covers 15 residues. CDR1 is SGDLS, CDR2 YYNGEE, per germline. CDR3 sequence (DNA): TGTGCCAGCAGCGTAGACGGGGGGGGATTCACTGAAGCTTTCTTT. Translated: CASSVDGGGFTEAFF. Filled out from reference TRBV9 and TRBJ1-1, the complete variable domain reads DSGVTQTPKHLITATGQRVTLRCSPRSGDLSVYWYQQSLDQGLQFLIQYYNGEERAKGNILERFSAQQFPDLHSELNLSSLELGDSALYFCASSVDGGGFTEAFFGQGTRLTVV.